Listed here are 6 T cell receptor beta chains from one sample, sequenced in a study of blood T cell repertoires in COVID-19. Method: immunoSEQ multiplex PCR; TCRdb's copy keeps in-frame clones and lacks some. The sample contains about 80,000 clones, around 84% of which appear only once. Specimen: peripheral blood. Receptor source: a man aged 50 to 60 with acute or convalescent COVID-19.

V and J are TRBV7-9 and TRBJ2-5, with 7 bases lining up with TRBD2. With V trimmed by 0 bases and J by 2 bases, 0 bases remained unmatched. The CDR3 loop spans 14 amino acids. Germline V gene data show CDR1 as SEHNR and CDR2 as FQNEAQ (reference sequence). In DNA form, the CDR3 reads TGTGCCAGCAGCTTAGCTAGCGGGCAAGAGACCCAGTACTTC. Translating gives CASSLASGQETQYF.

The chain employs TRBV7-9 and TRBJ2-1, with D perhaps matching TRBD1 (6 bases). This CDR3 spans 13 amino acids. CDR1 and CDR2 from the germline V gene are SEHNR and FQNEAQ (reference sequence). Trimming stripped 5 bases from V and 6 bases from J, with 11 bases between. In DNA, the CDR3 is TGTGCCAGCAGCGTCAAAGGGGGCAATGAGCAGTTCTTC. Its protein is CASSVKGGNEQFF.

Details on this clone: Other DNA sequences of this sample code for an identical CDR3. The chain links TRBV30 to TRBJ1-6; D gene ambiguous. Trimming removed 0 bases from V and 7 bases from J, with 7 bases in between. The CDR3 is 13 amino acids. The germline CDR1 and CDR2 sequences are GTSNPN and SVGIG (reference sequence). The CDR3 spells CAWSVRENSPLHF. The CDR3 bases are TGTGCCTGGAGTGTCCGGGAAAATTCACCCCTCCACTTT.

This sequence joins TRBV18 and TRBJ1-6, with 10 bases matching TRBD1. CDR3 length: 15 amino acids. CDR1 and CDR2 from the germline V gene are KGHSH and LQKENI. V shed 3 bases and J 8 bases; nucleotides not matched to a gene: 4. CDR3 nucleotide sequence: TGTGCCAGCTCACCTGAGGGACAGGGGTATTCACCCCTCCACTTT. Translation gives CASSPEGQGYSPLHF.

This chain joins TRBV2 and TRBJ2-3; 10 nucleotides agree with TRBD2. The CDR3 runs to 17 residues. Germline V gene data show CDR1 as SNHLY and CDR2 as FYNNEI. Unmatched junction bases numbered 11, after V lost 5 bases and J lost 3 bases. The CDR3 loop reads CASSSGSGGPRTDTQYF. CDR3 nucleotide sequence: TGTGCCAGCAGTTCCGGTAGCGGGGGGCCGAGAACAGATACGCAGTATTTT.

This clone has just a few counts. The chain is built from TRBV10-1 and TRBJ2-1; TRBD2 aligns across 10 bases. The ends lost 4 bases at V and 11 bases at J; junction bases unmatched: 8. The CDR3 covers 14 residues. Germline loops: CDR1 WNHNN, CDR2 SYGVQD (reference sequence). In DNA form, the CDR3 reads TGCGCCAGCAGTGGGACCAGCGGGAGGGTTAAGCAGTTCTTC. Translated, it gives CASSGTSGRVKQFF.